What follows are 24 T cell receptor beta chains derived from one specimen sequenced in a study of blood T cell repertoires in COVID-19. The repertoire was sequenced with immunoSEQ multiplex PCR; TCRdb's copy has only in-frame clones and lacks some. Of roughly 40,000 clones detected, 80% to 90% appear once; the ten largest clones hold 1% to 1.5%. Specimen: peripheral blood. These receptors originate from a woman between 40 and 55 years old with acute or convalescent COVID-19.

In DNA form, the CDR3 reads TGTGCCAGCAGTTTGGCTAGCAGCCTCAATGAGCAGTTCTTC. This gives the protein CASSLASSLNEQFF. The V and J genes are TRBV27 and TRBJ2-1, with D perhaps TRBD2 (5 bases). Germline V gene sequence: CDR1 MNHEY, CDR2 SMNVEV (reference sequence). The V end lost 3 bases, the J end lost 6 bases, and 12 bases lay between the germline ends. The CDR3 runs to 14 residues.

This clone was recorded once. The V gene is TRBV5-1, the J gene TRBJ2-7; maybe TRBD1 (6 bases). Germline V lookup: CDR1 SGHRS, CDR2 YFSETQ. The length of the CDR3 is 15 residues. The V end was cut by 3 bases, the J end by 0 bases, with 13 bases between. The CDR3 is CASSSRGFPSYEQYF. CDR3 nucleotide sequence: TGCGCCAGCAGCTCCAGGGGATTCCCCTCCTACGAGCAGTACTTC.

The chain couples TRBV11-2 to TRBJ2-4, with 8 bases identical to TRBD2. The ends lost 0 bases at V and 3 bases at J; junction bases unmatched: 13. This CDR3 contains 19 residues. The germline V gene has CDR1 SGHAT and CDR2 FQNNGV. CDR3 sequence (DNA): TGTGCCAGCAGCTTAGATCAGTCGGGACTAGGGGTTGGCAAAAACATTCAGTACTTC. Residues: CASSLDQSGLGVGKNIQYF.

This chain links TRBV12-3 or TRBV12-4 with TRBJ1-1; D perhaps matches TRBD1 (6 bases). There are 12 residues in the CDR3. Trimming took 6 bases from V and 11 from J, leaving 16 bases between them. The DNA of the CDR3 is TGTGCCAGCAGCCGGGACACCATAGGGGCTTTCTTT. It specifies CASSRDTIGAFF.

The DNA for the CDR3 is TGTGCCAGCTCGCCCGGGACAGGGGGCTCCGGGGAGCTGTTTTTT. Amino acid sequence: CASSPGTGGSGELFF. This chain joins TRBV18 and TRBJ2-2; 12 positions match TRBD1. Germline V gives CDR1 KGHSH, CDR2 LQKENI. With V trimmed by 6 bases and J by 6 bases, 5 bases remained unmatched. This CDR3 is built from 15 residues.

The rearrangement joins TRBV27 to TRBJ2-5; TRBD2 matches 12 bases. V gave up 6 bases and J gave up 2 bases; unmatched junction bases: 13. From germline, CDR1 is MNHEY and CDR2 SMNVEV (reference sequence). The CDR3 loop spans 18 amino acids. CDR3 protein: CASSRWGDGTSGQETQYF. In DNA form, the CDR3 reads TGTGCCAGCAGCCGGTGGGGAGATGGGACTAGCGGGCAAGAGACCCAGTACTTC.

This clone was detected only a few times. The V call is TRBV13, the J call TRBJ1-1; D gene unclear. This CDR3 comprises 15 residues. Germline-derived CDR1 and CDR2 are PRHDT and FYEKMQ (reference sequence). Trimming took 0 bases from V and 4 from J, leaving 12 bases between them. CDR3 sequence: CASSLGASGATEAFF. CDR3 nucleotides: TGTGCCAGCAGCTTAGGGGCCTCGGGAGCCACTGAAGCTTTCTTT.

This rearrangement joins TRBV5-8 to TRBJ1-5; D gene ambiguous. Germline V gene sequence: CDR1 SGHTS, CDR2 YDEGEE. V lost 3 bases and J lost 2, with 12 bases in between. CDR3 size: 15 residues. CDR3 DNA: TGTGCCAGCAGCTGGGGAGTGTTAGGCAATCAGCCCCAGCATTTT. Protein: CASSWGVLGNQPQHF.

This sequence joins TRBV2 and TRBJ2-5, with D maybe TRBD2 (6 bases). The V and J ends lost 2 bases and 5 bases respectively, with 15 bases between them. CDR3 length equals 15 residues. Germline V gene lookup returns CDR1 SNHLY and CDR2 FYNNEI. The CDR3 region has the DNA TGTGCCAGCAGTGAATCCGGGGGTCACGCGGAGACCCAGTACTTC. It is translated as CASSESGGHAETQYF.

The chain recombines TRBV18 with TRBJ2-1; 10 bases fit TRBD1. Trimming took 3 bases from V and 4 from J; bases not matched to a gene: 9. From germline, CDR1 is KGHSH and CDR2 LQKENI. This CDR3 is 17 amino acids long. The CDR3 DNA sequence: TGTGCCAGCTCACCGTATCCGGGACAGGGGACGTACAATGAGCAGTTCTTC. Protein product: CASSPYPGQGTYNEQFF. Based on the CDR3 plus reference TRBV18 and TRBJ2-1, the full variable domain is NAGVMQNPRHLVRRRGQEARLRCSPMKGHSHVYWYRQLPEEGLKFMVYLQKENIIDESGMPKERFSAEFPKEGPSILRIQQVVRGDSAAYFCASSPYPGQGTYNEQFFGPGTRLTVL.

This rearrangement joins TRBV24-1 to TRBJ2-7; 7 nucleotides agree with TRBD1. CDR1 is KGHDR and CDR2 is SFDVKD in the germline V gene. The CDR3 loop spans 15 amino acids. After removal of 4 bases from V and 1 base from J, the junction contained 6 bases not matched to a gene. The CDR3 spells CATSDRQGPSYEQYF. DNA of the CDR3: TGTGCCACCAGTGACCGACAGGGACCTTCCTACGAGCAGTACTTC.

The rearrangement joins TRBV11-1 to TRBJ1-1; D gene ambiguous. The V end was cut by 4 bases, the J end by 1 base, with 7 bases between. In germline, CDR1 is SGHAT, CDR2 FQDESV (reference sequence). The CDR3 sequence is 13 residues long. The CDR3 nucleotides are TGTGCCAGCAGCTCTCAGGCGAACACTGAAGCTTTCTTT. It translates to CASSSQANTEAFF.

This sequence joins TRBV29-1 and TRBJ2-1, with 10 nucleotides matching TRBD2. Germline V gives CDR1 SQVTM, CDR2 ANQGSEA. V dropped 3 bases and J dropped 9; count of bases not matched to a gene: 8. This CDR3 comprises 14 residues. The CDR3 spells CSVDSSGGGSEQFF. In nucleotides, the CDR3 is TGCAGCGTTGACAGCAGCGGGGGGGGATCTGAGCAGTTCTTC.

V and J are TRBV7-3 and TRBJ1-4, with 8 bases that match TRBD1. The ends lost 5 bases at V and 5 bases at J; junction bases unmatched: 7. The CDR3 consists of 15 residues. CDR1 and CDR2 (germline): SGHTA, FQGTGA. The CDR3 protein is CASSPTGGRNEKLFF. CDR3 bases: TGTGCCAGCAGCCCAACAGGGGGGAGGAATGAAAAACTGTTTTTT.

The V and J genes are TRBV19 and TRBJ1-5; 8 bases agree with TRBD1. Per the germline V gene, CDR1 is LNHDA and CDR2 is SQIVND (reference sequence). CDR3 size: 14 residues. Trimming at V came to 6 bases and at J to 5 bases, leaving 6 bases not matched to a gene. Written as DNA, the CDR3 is TGTGCCAGTAGGCCCGGGACAGGATATCAGCCCCAGCATTTT. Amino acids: CASRPGTGYQPQHF.

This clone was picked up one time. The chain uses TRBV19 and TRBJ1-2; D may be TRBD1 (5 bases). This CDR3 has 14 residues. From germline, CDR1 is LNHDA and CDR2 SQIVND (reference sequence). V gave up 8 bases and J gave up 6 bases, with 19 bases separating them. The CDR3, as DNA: TGTGCCAGTTCCCTTACTGGGGGAGGGGATGGCTACACCTTC. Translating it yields CASSLTGGGDGYTF.

In DNA, the CDR3 is TGTGCCACCCTGGACAGGCTTAATGAAAAACTGTTTTTT. Protein sequence: CATLDRLNEKLFF. The J gene is TRBJ1-4, the V gene TRBV19; 7 bases fit TRBD1. The CDR3 runs to 13 residues. The trim removed 10 bases at V and 4 bases at J, leaving 6 bases unmatched. In germline, CDR1 is LNHDA, CDR2 SQIVND (reference sequence). Filled out from reference TRBV19 and TRBJ1-4, the complete variable domain reads DGGITQSPKYLFRKEGQNVTLSCEQNLNHDAMYWYRQDPGQGLRLIYYSQIVNDFQKGDIAEGYSVSREKKESFPLTVTSAQKNPTAFYLCATLDRLNEKLFFGSGTQLSVL.

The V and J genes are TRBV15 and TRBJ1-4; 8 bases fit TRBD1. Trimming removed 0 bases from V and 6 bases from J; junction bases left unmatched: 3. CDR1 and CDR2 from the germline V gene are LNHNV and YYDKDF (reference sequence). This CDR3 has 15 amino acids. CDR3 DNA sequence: TGTGCCACCAGCAGAGATCCGGGACAGGATGAAAAACTGTTTTTT. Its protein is CATSRDPGQDEKLFF.

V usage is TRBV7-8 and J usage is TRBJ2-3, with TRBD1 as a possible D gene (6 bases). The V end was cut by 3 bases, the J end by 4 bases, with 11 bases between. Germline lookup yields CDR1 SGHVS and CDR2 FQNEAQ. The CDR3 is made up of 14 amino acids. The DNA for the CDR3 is TGTGCCAGCAGCTTGCTGAACAGGGCAGATACGCAGTATTTT. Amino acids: CASSLLNRADTQYF.

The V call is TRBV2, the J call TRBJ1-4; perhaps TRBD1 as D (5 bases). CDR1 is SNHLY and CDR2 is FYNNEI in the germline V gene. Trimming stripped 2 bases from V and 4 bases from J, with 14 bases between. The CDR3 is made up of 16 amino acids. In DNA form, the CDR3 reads TGTGCCAGCAGTGAATCCCCGCAGCAGGGTAATGAAAAACTGTTTTTT. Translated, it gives CASSESPQQGNEKLFF.

In DNA, the CDR3 is TGTGCCAGCAGCATTGACAGGGAATACACTGAAGCTTTCTTT. It specifies CASSIDREYTEAFF. This chain joins TRBV14 and TRBJ1-1, with TRBD1 matching over 7 bases. The J segment lost 3 bases and the V segment lost 5 bases, leaving 6 bases of the junction unmatched. The CDR3 is made up of 14 amino acids. Germline V CDR1 and CDR2: SGHDN, FVKESK.

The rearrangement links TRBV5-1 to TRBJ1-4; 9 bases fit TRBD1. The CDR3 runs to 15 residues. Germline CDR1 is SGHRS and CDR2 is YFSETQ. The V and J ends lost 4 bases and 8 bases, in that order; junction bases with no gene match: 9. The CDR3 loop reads CASSHRTGEGEKLFF. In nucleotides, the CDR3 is TGCGCCAGCAGCCATCGGACAGGGGAAGGGGAAAAACTGTTTTTT.

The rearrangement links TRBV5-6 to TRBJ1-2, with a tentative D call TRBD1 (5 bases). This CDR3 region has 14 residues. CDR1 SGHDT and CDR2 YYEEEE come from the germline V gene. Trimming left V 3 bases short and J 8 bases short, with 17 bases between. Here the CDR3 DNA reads TGTGCCAGCAGCTCGCCGTCGGGACTCGGGGGCTACACCTTC. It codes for CASSSPSGLGGYTF.

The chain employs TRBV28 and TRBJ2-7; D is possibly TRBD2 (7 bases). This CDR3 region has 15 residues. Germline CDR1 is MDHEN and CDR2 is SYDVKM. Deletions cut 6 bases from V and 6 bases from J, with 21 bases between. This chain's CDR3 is CASRMPKGGLGEQYF. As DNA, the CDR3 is TGTGCCAGCAGAATGCCAAAGGGGGGGCTAGGCGAGCAGTACTTC.